Listed below are T cell receptor beta chains from one sample, sequenced in a study of cytomegalovirus exposure and HLA in healthy donors. Some clones are missing from TCRdb's copy, which holds only in-frame ones; the method was immunoSEQ multiplex PCR. The sample records more than 95,000 clones, 81% being singletons. The sequencing sample was made of PBMCs. These receptors were obtained from a man aged 18-30 years in good health and CMV-seropositive. CDR3s include the opening cysteine and the closing phenylalanine or tryptophan. Fields, in order: D gene, V gene, clone size, J gene, CDR3 protein, CDR3 DNA. The D gene is left open where the match is weak. Clone size is not always given. Where it is, it says once, few, many or a class for expanded clones.

>.|TRBV13|few|TRBJ2-5
CASSLGTGQETQYF
TGTGCCAGCAGCTTGGGCACAGGCCAAGAGACCCAGTACTTC
>TRBD1|TRBV5-6|.|TRBJ1-1
CASSFGTGIPGGLDTEAFF
TGTGCCAGCAGCTTCGGGACAGGGATCCCCGGAGGCCTTGATACTGAAGCTTTCTTT
>.|TRBV27|.|TRBJ1-6
CASSLFSGRSYNSPLHF
TGTGCCAGCAGTTTATTTTCCGGTCGGAGCTATAATTCACCCCTCCACTTT
>.|TRBV5-8|few|TRBJ2-7
CASSPGVGKSSYEQYF
TGTGCCAGCAGCCCGGGGGTTGGGAAGAGCTCCTACGAGCAGTACTTC
>TRBD1|TRBV5-4|.|TRBJ2-7
CASSLEQGARYEQYF
TGTGCCAGCAGCTTGGAACAGGGGGCGCGGTACGAGCAGTACTTC
>.|TRBV5-6|.|TRBJ2-7
CASTDRDFAYEQYF
TGTGCCAGCACCGACCGGGACTTCGCCTACGAGCAGTACTTC
>TRBD2|TRBV4-3|.|TRBJ2-7
CASSRGFGLAGGPLYEQYF
TGCGCCAGCAGCCGCGGCTTCGGACTAGCGGGAGGGCCGTTATACGAGCAGTACTTC
>.|TRBV11-1|once|TRBJ1-1
CASTPSRVRVLGTEAFF
TGTGCCAGCACCCCTTCACGCGTGAGGGTTCTAGGCACTGAAGCTTTCTTT
>TRBD1|TRBV4-1|.|TRBJ2-1
CASSLTGYNEQFF
TGCGCCAGCAGCCTGACAGGGTACAATGAGCAGTTCTTC
>.|TRBV14|few|TRBJ2-5
CASSHTKESRKETQYF
TGTGCCAGCAGCCACACTAAGGAAAGTCGTAAAGAGACCCAGTACTTC
>.|TRBV5-6|.|TRBJ1-1
CASSPEPTGRATEAFF
TGTGCCAGCAGCCCGGAGCCCACAGGGAGGGCGACTGAAGCTTTCTTT
>TRBD1|TRBV18|.|TRBJ1-1
CASPPPDRVRTEAFF
TGTGCCAGCCCACCGCCGGACAGGGTGAGGACTGAAGCTTTCTTT
>.|TRBV5-6|.|TRBJ2-5
CASSLADSQETQYF
TGTGCCAGCAGCTTGGCGGACAGCCAAGAGACCCAGTACTTC
>.|TRBV7-9|.|TRBJ1-1
CASSLGGSLHAFF
TGTGCCAGCAGCTTAGGTGGGAGCCTACACGCTTTCTTT
>TRBD1|TRBV7-6|.|TRBJ1-1
CASSLEGGGFSEAFF
TGTGCCAGCAGCTTAGAAGGGGGCGGGTTCTCTGAAGCTTTCTTT
>.|TRBV29-1|few|TRBJ2-5
CSVEGGQGETQYF
TGCAGCGTTGAAGGTGGCCAGGGTGAGACCCAGTACTTC
>.|TRBV6-5|.|TRBJ2-7
CASSYPGSYEQYF
TGTGCCAGCAGTTACCCAGGGTCCTACGAGCAGTACTTC